The next 22 T cell receptor beta chains were all read from a single sample in a study of OX40 agonist ivuxolimab in advanced cancers. Data came from immunoSEQ multiplex PCR; TCRdb stores just in-frame clones and leaves some out. The sample has roughly 70,000 clones; just under 90% are singletons. The sequenced sample was CD4+ or CD8+ T cells sorted from blood, obtained in a trial of the OX40 agonist ivuxolimab. The receptors originated from an adult with an advanced solid tumor such as melanoma, head and neck, liver or kidney cancer.

This clone turned up a few times. The chain is built from TRBV7-7 and TRBJ2-2; D ambiguous. V was shortened by 0 bases and J by 8 bases, with 7 bases between the two germline ends. The CDR3 totals 13 residues. Germline CDR1 and CDR2: SSHAT and FNYEAQ (reference sequence). The CDR3 here is CASSLALGGELFF. The CDR3, as DNA: TGTGCCAGCAGCTTAGCGCTTGGTGGGGAGCTGTTTTTT.

The chain recombines TRBV30 with TRBJ1-6, with a tentative D call TRBD1 (5 bases). V was trimmed by 0 bases and J by 7 bases, leaving 13 bases between them. CDR1 is GTSNPN and CDR2 is SVGIG in the germline V gene (reference sequence). CDR3 length: 15 amino acids. CDR3: CAWSVGRVGNSPLHF. CDR3 coding DNA: TGTGCCTGGAGTGTGGGCAGGGTGGGGAATTCACCCCTCCACTTT.

The CDR3 DNA is TGTGCCAGTAGTATAGGGGCAGGAGCATTCTACGAGCAGTACTTC. Translating gives CASSIGAGAFYEQYF. V and J are TRBV19 and TRBJ2-7; D unresolved. Trimming pared 1 base from V and 3 bases from J, leaving 13 bases between. This CDR3 has 15 residues. Germline CDR1 is LNHDA and CDR2 is SQIVND (reference sequence).

The rearrangement links TRBV5-6 to TRBJ2-7; 8 bases fit TRBD1. The CDR3 consists of 13 residues. Germline CDR1 is SGHDT and CDR2 is YYEEEE. The V and J ends lost 2 bases and 6 bases, in that order; junction bases with no gene match: 4. CDR3 DNA: TGTGCCAGCAGCTTTCCAGGGGGCGGCGAGCAGTACTTC. As protein: CASSFPGGGEQYF.

The chain has TRBV11-3 and TRBJ2-2; 12 nucleotides line up with TRBD2. The CDR3 has 16 amino acids. Germline V lookup: CDR1 SGHNT, CDR2 YENEEA. J was trimmed by 7 bases and V by 5 bases; bases with no gene match: 8. The CDR3, as DNA: TGTGCCAGCAGCCCCCCCCTAGCGGGAGGGATCGGGGAGCTGTTTTTT. Translation: CASSPPLAGGIGELFF.

CDR3 coding DNA: TGCAGCGTTCGTGTGAAAGGGGAGCTGTTTTTT. This codes for CSVRVKGELFF. V usage is TRBV29-1 and J usage is TRBJ2-2; D is uncertain. Trimming shortened V by 5 bases and J by 8 bases, and 9 bases separated the two germline ends. This CDR3 has 11 amino acids. Germline loops: CDR1 SQVTM, CDR2 ANQGSEA.

In its sample, this clone ranks as medium-sized. The chain couples TRBV7-6 to TRBJ2-5, with D unclear. Germline V gene lookup returns CDR1 SGHVS and CDR2 FNYEAQ. Trimming shortened V by 1 base and J by 5 bases, and 11 bases separated the two germline ends. There are 14 residues in the CDR3. CDR3 bases: TGTGCCAGCAGCTTAGTAGATGGGTGGGAGACCCAGTACTTC. This encodes CASSLVDGWETQYF.

CDR3 loop: CASSLGLAGITDTQYF. The CDR3 coding sequence is TGTGCCAGCAGCTTAGGACTAGCGGGAATCACAGATACGCAGTATTTT. The chain employs TRBV13 and TRBJ2-3; TRBD2 matches 10 bases. This CDR3 region has 16 residues. V lost 0 bases and J lost 2; bases outside the gene matches: 2. Germline V gene data show CDR1 as PRHDT and CDR2 as FYEKMQ (reference sequence). Filled out from reference TRBV13 and TRBJ2-3, the complete variable domain reads AAGVIQSPRHLIKEKRETATLKCYPIPRHDTVYWYQQGPGQDPQFLISFYEKMQSDKGSIPDRFSAQQFSDYHSELNMSSLELGDSALYFCASSLGLAGITDTQYFGPGTRLTVL.

This clone appeared a single time. The chain couples TRBV2 to TRBJ1-1; 12 nucleotides match TRBD1. Trimming cost V 6 bases and J 1 base; bases outside gene matches: 6. CDR3 length equals 16 residues. Germline V gene sequence: CDR1 SNHLY, CDR2 FYNNEI. The CDR3 region is CASRFGTGGKNTEAFF. The CDR3 DNA follows: TGTGCCAGCAGATTTGGGACAGGGGGCAAGAACACTGAAGCTTTCTTT.

The chain carries TRBV30 and TRBJ1-1; D is undetermined. Deletions cut 0 bases from V and 0 bases from J, with 8 bases between. Germline V gives CDR1 GTSNPN, CDR2 SVGIG (reference sequence). The CDR3 extends over 14 amino acids. The CDR3 DNA is TGTGCCTGGAGTGTCTTGGCAGTGAACACTGAAGCTTTCTTT. It is translated as CAWSVLAVNTEAFF.

The rearrangement links TRBV11-2 to TRBJ2-4; D might be TRBD2 (5 bases). Germline lookup yields CDR1 SGHAT and CDR2 FQNNGV. CDR3 length equals 17 residues. V was cut by 1 base and J by 0 bases, with 13 bases left in between. The CDR3 loop is CASSLVGGGLAKNIQYF. CDR3 nucleotide sequence: TGTGCCAGCAGCTTAGTTGGCGGAGGACTAGCCAAAAACATTCAGTACTTC.

The chain couples TRBV9 to TRBJ2-3; 10 nucleotides line up with TRBD2. This CDR3 spans 19 amino acids. The germline gives CDR1 SGDLS, CDR2 YYNGEE. The ends lost 4 bases at V and 2 bases at J; junction bases unmatched: 16. DNA for the CDR3: TGTGCCAGCAGCTCCTACGGGGTGGTAGCGGGAGGAAACACAGATACGCAGTATTTT. Amino acid sequence: CASSSYGVVAGGNTDTQYF.

The chain is built from TRBV7-9 and TRBJ2-1, with D uncertain. The germline V gene encodes CDR1 SEHNR and CDR2 FQNEAQ (reference sequence). Trimming cost V 3 bases and J 8 bases, with 11 bases left between them. The CDR3 length is 13 residues. The CDR3, as DNA: TGTGCCAGCAGCTTGTTCCGTGTGGATGAGCAGTTCTTC. Encoded protein: CASSLFRVDEQFF.

The chain employs TRBV7-9 and TRBJ1-1; a weak D match, TRBD1 (6 bases). This CDR3 region has 13 residues. CDR1 is SEHNR, CDR2 FQNEAQ, per germline (reference sequence). V was shortened by 5 bases and J by 8 bases, with 15 bases between the two germline ends. CDR3 coding DNA: TGTGCCAGCAGCCCGTCGTGGCAGGGGGAAGCTTTCTTT. It encodes CASSPSWQGEAFF.

This sequence joins TRBV27 and TRBJ2-7, with D possibly called TRBD1 or TRBD2 (5 bases each). The ends were cut back, 3 bases at V and 2 bases at J, with 14 bases in the middle. Germline values: CDR1 MNHEY, CDR2 SMNVEV (reference sequence). The CDR3 has 15 amino acids. The CDR3 nucleotides read TGTGCCAGCAGTTTCTCGGGACCCGCGACCTACGAGCAGTACTTC. It encodes CASSFSGPATYEQYF.

This clone was seen a single time. The chain couples TRBV19 to TRBJ2-1; D tentatively reads TRBD1 or TRBD2 (6 bases each). CDR3 length: 15 residues. Trimming stripped 5 bases from V and 3 bases from J, with 14 bases between. The germline V gene encodes CDR1 LNHDA and CDR2 SQIVND (reference sequence). The CDR3 nucleotides are TGTGCCAGTAGTGTAGGGGGGTCTAACTACAATGAGCAGTTCTTC. Protein: CASSVGGSNYNEQFF.

CDR3 in amino acids: CASSHAGTTYEQYF. The CDR3 region has the DNA TGCGCCAGCAGCCACGCGGGGACTACCTACGAGCAGTACTTC. The rearrangement uses TRBV4-1 and TRBJ2-7; 7 bases match TRBD2. Trimming took 3 bases from V and 2 from J; bases not matched to a gene: 4. The CDR3 loop spans 14 amino acids. CDR1 is MGHRA and CDR2 is YSYEKL in the germline V gene.

This chain links TRBV6-5 with TRBJ2-7; tentative D call: TRBD2 (6 bases). The V gene lost 2 bases and the J gene lost 6 bases, with 11 bases spanning the gap. CDR3 size: 13 residues. In germline, CDR1 is MNHEY, CDR2 SVGAGI. This CDR3 reads CASSYTAGSEQYF. The CDR3, as DNA: TGTGCCAGCAGTTACACGGCGGGGAGCGAGCAGTACTTC.

This CDR3 is CASGEDREAFF. The CDR3, as DNA: TGTGCCAGCGGGGAGGACAGGGAAGCTTTCTTT. This rearrangement joins TRBV27 to TRBJ1-1, with 7 bases fitting TRBD1. Germline V gene sequence: CDR1 MNHEY, CDR2 SMNVEV (reference sequence). Trimming at V came to 8 bases and at J to 8 bases, leaving 5 bases not matched to a gene. The CDR3 extends over 11 amino acids.

The chain employs TRBV11-1 and TRBJ2-7; 7 nucleotides agree with TRBD1. The CDR3 runs 12 residues. V trimming: 5 bases; J trimming: 5 bases; junction bases outside the gene matches: 3. The germline V gene has CDR1 SGHAT and CDR2 FQDESV (reference sequence). The CDR3 here is CASSTTGDEQYF. The CDR3 nucleotides are TGTGCCAGCAGCACAACAGGGGACGAGCAGTACTTC.

The rearrangement joins TRBV7-8 to TRBJ2-7; D is perhaps TRBD2 (5 bases). The CDR3 consists of 16 residues. The ends were cut back, 1 base at V and 0 bases at J, with 13 bases in the middle. Germline CDR1 is SGHVS and CDR2 is FQNEAQ. The CDR3 coding sequence is TGTGCCAGCAGCTTAGAGGGAGCCTGGAGCTCCTACGAGCAGTACTTC. Amino acid sequence: CASSLEGAWSSYEQYF.

CDR3 DNA: TGTGCCTGGAGTCTCCGAAACAGGGGTAGCTCACCCCTCCACTTT. As protein: CAWSLRNRGSSPLHF. This chain connects TRBV30 to TRBJ1-6, with 7 positions matching TRBD1. The CDR3 length is 15 residues. CDR1 and CDR2 from the germline V gene are GTSNPN and SVGIG (reference sequence). J was trimmed by 10 bases and V by 2 bases; bases with no gene match: 11.